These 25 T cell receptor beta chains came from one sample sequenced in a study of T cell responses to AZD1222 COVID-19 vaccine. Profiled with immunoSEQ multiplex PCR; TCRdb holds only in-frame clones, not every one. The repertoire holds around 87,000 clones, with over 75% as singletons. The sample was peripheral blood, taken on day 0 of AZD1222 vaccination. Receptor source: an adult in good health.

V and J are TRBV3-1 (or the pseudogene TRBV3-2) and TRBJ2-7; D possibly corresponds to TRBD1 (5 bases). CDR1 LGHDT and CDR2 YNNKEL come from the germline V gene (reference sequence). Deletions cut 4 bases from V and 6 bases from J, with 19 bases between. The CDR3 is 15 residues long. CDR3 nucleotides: TGTGCCAGCAGCCTTCAAGGGGCAAGCCTCATCGAGCAGTACTTC. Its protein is CASSLQGASLIEQYF.

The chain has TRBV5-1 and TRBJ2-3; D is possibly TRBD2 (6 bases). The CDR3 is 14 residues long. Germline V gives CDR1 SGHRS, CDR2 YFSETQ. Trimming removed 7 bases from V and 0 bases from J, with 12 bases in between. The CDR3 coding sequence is TGCGCCAGCGGGGTAGGGAGGAGCACAGATACGCAGTATTTT. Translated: CASGVGRSTDTQYF.

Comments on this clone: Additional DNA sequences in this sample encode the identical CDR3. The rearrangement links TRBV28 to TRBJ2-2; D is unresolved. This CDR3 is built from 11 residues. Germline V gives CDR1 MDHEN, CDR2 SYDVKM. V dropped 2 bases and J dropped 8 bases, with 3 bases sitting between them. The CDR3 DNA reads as TGTGCCAGCAGTTTACGGGGGGAGCTGTTTTTT. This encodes CASSLRGELFF.

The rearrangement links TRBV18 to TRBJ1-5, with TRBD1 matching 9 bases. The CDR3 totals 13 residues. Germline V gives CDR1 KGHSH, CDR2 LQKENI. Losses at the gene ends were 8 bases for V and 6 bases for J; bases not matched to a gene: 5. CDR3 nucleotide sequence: TGTGCCAGCGGTACAGGGGGCCTTCAGCCCCAGCATTTT. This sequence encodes CASGTGGLQPQHF.

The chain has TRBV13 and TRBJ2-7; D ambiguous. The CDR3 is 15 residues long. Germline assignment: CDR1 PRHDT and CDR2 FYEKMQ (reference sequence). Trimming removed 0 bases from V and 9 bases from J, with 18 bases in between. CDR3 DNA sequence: TGTGCCAGCAGCTTAGGCGGTAGCCAAACCTTCTTGCAGTACTTC. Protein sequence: CASSLGGSQTFLQYF.

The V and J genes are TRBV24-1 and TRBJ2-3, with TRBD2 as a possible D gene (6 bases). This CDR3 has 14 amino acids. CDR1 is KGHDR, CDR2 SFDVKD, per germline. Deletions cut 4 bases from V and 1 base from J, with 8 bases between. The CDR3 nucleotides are TGTGCCACCAGTGACGGGGGAGGCACAGATACGCAGTATTTT. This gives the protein CATSDGGGTDTQYF.

The CDR3 nucleotides read TGTGCCAGCAGCTTAGGACTAGCAACCTACGAGCAGTACTTC. Protein product: CASSLGLATYEQYF. This rearrangement joins TRBV5-8 to TRBJ2-7; 8 bases are a match to TRBD2. The CDR3 covers 14 residues. CDR1 and CDR2 (germline): SGHTS, YDEGEE. With V trimmed by 2 bases and J by 2 bases, 3 bases remained unmatched.

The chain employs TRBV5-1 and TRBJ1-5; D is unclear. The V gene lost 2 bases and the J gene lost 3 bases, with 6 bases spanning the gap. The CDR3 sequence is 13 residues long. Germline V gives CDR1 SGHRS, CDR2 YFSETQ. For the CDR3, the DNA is TGCGCCAGCAGCTTATCTGACAATCAGCCCCAGCATTTT. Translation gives CASSLSDNQPQHF.

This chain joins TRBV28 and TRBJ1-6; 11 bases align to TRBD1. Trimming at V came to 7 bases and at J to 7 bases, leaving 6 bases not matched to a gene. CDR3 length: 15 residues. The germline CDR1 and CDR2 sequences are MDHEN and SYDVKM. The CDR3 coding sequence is TGTGCCAGCAATCTGGGACAGGGGGGGAATTCACCCCTCCACTTT. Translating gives CASNLGQGGNSPLHF.

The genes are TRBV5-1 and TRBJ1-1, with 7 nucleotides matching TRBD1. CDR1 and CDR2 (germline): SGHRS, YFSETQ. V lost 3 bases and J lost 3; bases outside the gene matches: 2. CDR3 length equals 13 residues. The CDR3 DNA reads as TGCGCCAGCAGCTGGCAGGGGGACACTGAAGCTTTCTTT. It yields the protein CASSWQGDTEAFF.

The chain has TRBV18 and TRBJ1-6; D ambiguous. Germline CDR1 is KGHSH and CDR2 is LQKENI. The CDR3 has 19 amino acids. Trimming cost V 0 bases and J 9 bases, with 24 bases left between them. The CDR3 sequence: CASSPPVRRAEGVISPLHF. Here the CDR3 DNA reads TGTGCCAGCTCACCACCGGTAAGAAGGGCGGAAGGCGTAATTTCACCCCTCCACTTT.

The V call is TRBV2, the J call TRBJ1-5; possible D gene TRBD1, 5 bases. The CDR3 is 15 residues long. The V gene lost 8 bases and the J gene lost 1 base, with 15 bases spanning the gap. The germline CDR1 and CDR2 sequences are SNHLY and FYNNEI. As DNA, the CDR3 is TGTGCCAGCTCCTTGGGGGGTTGGAGCAATCAGCCCCAGCATTTT. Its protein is CASSLGGWSNQPQHF.

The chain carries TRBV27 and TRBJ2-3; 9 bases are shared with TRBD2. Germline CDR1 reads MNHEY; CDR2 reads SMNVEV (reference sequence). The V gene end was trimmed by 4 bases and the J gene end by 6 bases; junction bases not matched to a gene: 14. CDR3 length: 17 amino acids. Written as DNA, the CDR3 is TGTGCCAGCAGTTGGAGCGGGGGGAGATGGGAGGGTGATACGCAGTATTTT. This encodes CASSWSGGRWEGDTQYF.

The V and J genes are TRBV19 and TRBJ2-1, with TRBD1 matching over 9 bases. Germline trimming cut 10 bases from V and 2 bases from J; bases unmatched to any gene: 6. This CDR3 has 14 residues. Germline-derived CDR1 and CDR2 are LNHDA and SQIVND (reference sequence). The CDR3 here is CATGGQGAYNEQFF. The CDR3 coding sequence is TGTGCCACTGGGGGACAGGGAGCCTACAATGAGCAGTTCTTC.

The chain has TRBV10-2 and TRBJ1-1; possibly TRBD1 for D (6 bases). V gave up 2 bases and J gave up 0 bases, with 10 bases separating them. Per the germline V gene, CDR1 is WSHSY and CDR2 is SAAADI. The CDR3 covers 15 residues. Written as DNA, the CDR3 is TGCGCCAGCAGTGAGGACAGGTGGTTGAACACTGAAGCTTTCTTT. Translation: CASSEDRWLNTEAFF.

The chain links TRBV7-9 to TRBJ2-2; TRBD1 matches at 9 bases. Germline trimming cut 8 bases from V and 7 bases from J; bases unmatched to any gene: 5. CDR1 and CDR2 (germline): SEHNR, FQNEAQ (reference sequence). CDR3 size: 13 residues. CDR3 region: CASGDRAYGELFF. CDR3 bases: TGTGCCAGCGGGGACAGGGCTTACGGGGAGCTGTTTTTT.

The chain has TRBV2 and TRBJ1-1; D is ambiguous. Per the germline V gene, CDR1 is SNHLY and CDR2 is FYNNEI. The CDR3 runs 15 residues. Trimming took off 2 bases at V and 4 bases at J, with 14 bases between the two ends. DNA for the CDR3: TGTGCCAGCAGTGAACAGGACCTAGATTTCACTGAAGCTTTCTTT. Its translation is CASSEQDLDFTEAFF.

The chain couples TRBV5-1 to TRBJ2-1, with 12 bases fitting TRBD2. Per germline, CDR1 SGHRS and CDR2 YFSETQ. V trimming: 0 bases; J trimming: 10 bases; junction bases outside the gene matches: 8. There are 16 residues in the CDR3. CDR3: CASSLAPTSGGREQFF. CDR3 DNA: TGCGCCAGCAGCTTGGCCCCGACTAGCGGGGGTCGGGAGCAGTTCTTC.

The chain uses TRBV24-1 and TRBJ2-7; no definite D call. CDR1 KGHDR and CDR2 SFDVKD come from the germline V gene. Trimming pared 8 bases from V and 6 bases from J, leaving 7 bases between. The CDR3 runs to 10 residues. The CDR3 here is CATTSGEQYF. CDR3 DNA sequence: TGTGCCACCACTTCCGGCGAGCAGTACTTC.

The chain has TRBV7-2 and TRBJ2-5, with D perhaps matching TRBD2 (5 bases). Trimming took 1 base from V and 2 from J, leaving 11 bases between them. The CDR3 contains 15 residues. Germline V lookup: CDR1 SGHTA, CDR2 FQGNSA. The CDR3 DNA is TGTGCCAGCAGCTTAGTATGGCTAGCTCAAGAGACCCAGTACTTC. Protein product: CASSLVWLAQETQYF. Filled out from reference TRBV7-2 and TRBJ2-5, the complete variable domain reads GAGVSQSPSNKVTEKGKDVELRCDPISGHTALYWYRQSLGQGLEFLIYFQGNSAPDKSGLPSDRFSAERTGGSVSTLTIQRTQQEDSAVYLCASSLVWLAQETQYFGPGTRLLVL.

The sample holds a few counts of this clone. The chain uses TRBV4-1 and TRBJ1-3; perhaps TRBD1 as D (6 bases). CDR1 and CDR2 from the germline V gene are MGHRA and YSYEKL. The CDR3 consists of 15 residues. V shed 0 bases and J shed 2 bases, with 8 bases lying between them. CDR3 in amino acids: CASSQESGAGNTIYF. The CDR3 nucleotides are TGCGCCAGCAGCCAAGAGTCAGGGGCTGGAAACACCATATATTTT.

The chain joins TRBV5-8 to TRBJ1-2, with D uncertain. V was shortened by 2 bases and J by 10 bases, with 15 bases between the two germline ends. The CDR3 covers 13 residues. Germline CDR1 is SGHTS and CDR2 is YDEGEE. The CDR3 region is CASSLIGNRVYTF. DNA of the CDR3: TGTGCCAGCAGCTTAATCGGGAATCGAGTCTACACCTTC.

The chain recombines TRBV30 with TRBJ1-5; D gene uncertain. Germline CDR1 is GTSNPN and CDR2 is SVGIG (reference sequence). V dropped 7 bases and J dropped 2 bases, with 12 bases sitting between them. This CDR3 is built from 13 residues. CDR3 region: CALQSGGNQPQHF. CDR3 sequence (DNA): TGTGCCTTACAGTCCGGTGGCAATCAGCCCCAGCATTTT. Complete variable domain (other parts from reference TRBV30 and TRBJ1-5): SQTIHQWPATLVQPVGSPLSLECTVEGTSNPNLYWYRQAAGRGLQLLFYSVGIGQISSEVPQNLSASRPQDRQFILSSKKLLLSDSGFYLCALQSGGNQPQHFGDGTRLSIL.

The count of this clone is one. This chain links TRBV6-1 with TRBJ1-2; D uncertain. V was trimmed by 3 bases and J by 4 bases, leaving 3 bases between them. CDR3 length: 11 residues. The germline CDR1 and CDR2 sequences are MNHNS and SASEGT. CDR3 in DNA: TGTGCCAGCAGTGACAGCTATGGCTACACCTTC. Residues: CASSDSYGYTF.

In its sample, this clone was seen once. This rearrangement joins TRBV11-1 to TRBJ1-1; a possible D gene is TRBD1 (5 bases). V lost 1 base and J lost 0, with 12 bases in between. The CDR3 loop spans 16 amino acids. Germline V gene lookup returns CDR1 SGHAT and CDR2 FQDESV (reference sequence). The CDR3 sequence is CASSLDVGALNTEAFF. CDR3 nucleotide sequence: TGTGCCAGCAGCTTAGACGTCGGGGCCTTGAACACTGAAGCTTTCTTT.